These T cell receptor beta chains were read from a single sample in a study of cytomegalovirus exposure and HLA in healthy donors. Measured with immunoSEQ multiplex PCR; TCRdb has only the in-frame clones, and not every one. The sample records about 210,000 clones, roughly 85% being singletons. The specimen sequenced was PBMCs. The receptors originated from a male donor in good health and CMV-seronegative. CDR3s include the opening cysteine and the closing phenylalanine or tryptophan. D genes are given only for firm matches. Only some rows state a clone size, as once, few, many or a class for expanded clones.

j_gene: TRBJ1-5
abundance: NA
d_gene: TRBD1
v_gene: TRBV10-3
CDR3nt: TGTGCCATCAGTGAGAGGGACAGGGGGCATCAGCCCCAGCATTTT
CDR3aa: CAISERDRGHQPQHF

j_gene: TRBJ1-1
abundance: NA
d_gene: TRBD1
v_gene: TRBV27
CDR3nt: TGTGCCAGCAGTTCGGACAGGGCGGGGACTGAAGCTTTCTTT
CDR3aa: CASSSDRAGTEAFF

j_gene: TRBJ1-1
abundance: NA
d_gene: NA
v_gene: TRBV28
CDR3nt: TGTGCCAGCAGTTTATGGGGACAAGAGTTTGAAGCTTTCTTT
CDR3aa: CASSLWGQEFEAFF

j_gene: TRBJ1-1
abundance: NA
d_gene: NA
v_gene: TRBV4-1
CDR3nt: TGCGCCAGCAGCCACCCCGCCGGTGGGACTTCCAGGGTTATGAACACTGAAGTTTTCTTT
CDR3aa: CASSHPAGGTSRVMNTEVFF

j_gene: TRBJ1-5
abundance: NA
d_gene: TRBD1
v_gene: TRBV7-2
CDR3nt: TGTGCCAGCAGCTTAGGACGTCCGACAGGGGGCAATCAGCCCCAGCATTTT
CDR3aa: CASSLGRPTGGNQPQHF

j_gene: TRBJ2-5
abundance: NA
d_gene: TRBD1
v_gene: TRBV28
CDR3nt: TGTGCCAGCAGGGACAGGGGGCGCGTGGAGACCCAGTACTTC
CDR3aa: CASRDRGRVETQYF

j_gene: TRBJ1-1
abundance: few
d_gene: NA
v_gene: TRBV6-5
CDR3nt: TGTGCCAGCAGTGAGATGAACACTGAAGCTTTCTTT
CDR3aa: CASSEMNTEAFF

j_gene: TRBJ2-1
abundance: NA
d_gene: TRBD2
v_gene: TRBV30
CDR3nt: TGTGCCTGGACTTTCTCCGGGAACGCGGGGGGGCAGTTCTTC
CDR3aa: CAWTFSGNAGGQFF

j_gene: TRBJ1-2
abundance: NA
d_gene: NA
v_gene: TRBV19
CDR3nt: TGTGCCAGTAGGACCTTGGACAGTGATTATGGCTACACCTTC
CDR3aa: CASRTLDSDYGYTF

j_gene: TRBJ1-5
abundance: NA
d_gene: NA
v_gene: TRBV28
CDR3nt: TGTGCCAGCAGAGGCAGGGATAATAGCAATCAGCCCCAGCATTTT
CDR3aa: CASRGRDNSNQPQHF

j_gene: TRBJ1-1
abundance: NA
d_gene: TRBD1
v_gene: TRBV7-8
CDR3nt: TGTGCCAGCAGCTCTAGGACAGGGGGTACTGAAGCTTTCTTT
CDR3aa: CASSSRTGGTEAFF

j_gene: TRBJ2-2
abundance: NA
d_gene: NA
v_gene: TRBV7-3
CDR3nt: TGTGCCAGCAGCTTAATGAGGGAGACCGGGGAGCTGTTTTTT
CDR3aa: CASSLMRETGELFF

j_gene: TRBJ2-7
abundance: NA
d_gene: TRBD2
v_gene: TRBV5-4
CDR3nt: TGTGCCAGCAGTAAACTAGCGGGGCAACTCAACGAGCAGTACTTC
CDR3aa: CASSKLAGQLNEQYF

j_gene: TRBJ1-5
abundance: few
d_gene: NA
v_gene: TRBV23-1
CDR3nt: TGCGCCAGCAGTCAGACCCTGGCAGGGACAAATCAGCCCCAGCATTTT
CDR3aa: CASSQTLAGTNQPQHF

j_gene: TRBJ1-6
abundance: NA
d_gene: TRBD1
v_gene: TRBV27
CDR3nt: TGTGCCAGCAGTTTGGCGGGACAGGGGAGCTCCTATAATTCACCCCTCCACTTT
CDR3aa: CASSLAGQGSSYNSPLHF

j_gene: TRBJ1-1
abundance: NA
d_gene: NA
v_gene: TRBV28
CDR3nt: TGTGCCAGCAGTTTACAACAAACACGCTTGAACACTGAAGCTTTCTTT
CDR3aa: CASSLQQTRLNTEAFF

j_gene: TRBJ1-6
abundance: NA
d_gene: TRBD1
v_gene: TRBV30
CDR3nt: TGTGCCTGGAGTAGGAGCCGGGACAGGGGCAATTCACCCCTCCACTTT
CDR3aa: CAWSRSRDRGNSPLHF

j_gene: TRBJ2-7
abundance: NA
d_gene: NA
v_gene: TRBV9
CDR3nt: TGTGCCAGCAGCGTAGGACAGGAAGACGAGCAGTACTTC
CDR3aa: CASSVGQEDEQYF

j_gene: TRBJ2-1
abundance: NA
d_gene: NA
v_gene: TRBV27
CDR3nt: TGTGCCAGAGTCGGTGCTCAGCAGTTCTTC
CDR3aa: CARVGAQQFF

j_gene: TRBJ2-5
abundance: few
d_gene: NA
v_gene: TRBV7-9
CDR3nt: TGTGCCAGCAGCTTTCTTTCGTCAGACCAAGAGACCCAGTACTTC
CDR3aa: CASSFLSSDQETQYF

j_gene: TRBJ2-1
abundance: NA
d_gene: TRBD2
v_gene: TRBV13
CDR3nt: TGTGCCAGCAGCCTTAATACGCCGGGACTAGCGGGAGTTCGGGGCAATGAGCAGTTCTTC
CDR3aa: CASSLNTPGLAGVRGNEQFF

j_gene: TRBJ2-2
abundance: NA
d_gene: NA
v_gene: TRBV13
CDR3nt: TGTGCCAGCAGCTTAGTAGAGCAACAGCCGAACACCGGGGAGCTGTTTTTT
CDR3aa: CASSLVEQQPNTGELFF

j_gene: TRBJ1-5
abundance: NA
d_gene: TRBD1
v_gene: TRBV15
CDR3nt: TGTGCCACCAGCAGAGATGAGAGGACAGGGCTCAATCAGCCCCAGCATTTT
CDR3aa: CATSRDERTGLNQPQHF

j_gene: TRBJ2-2
abundance: few
d_gene: NA
v_gene: TRBV27
CDR3nt: TGTGCCAGCAGTCCCCAGGACAGAAACACCGGGGAGCTGTTTTTT
CDR3aa: CASSPQDRNTGELFF

j_gene: TRBJ1-1
abundance: NA
d_gene: TRBD1
v_gene: TRBV7-8
CDR3nt: TGTGCCAGCAGCTGGAGGACAGGTTTGGTCACTGAAGCTTTCTTT
CDR3aa: CASSWRTGLVTEAFF

j_gene: TRBJ2-2
abundance: NA
d_gene: TRBD1
v_gene: TRBV28
CDR3nt: TGTGCCAGCAGTTTAGAGGACAGGGATCACCGGGAGCTGTTTTTT
CDR3aa: CASSLEDRDHRELFF

j_gene: TRBJ2-1
abundance: NA
d_gene: NA
v_gene: TRBV4-3
CDR3nt: TGCGCCAGCAGCCTATTAAAGGGGGAGGGCCAGAACGAGCAGTTCTTC
CDR3aa: CASSLLKGEGQNEQFF

j_gene: TRBJ2-7
abundance: NA
d_gene: NA
v_gene: TRBV9
CDR3nt: TGTGCCAGCAGCCGGACTACCTCGGGCCTCGAGCAGTACTTC
CDR3aa: CASSRTTSGLEQYF

j_gene: TRBJ2-1
abundance: few
d_gene: NA
v_gene: TRBV9
CDR3nt: TGTGCCAGCAGCCCCCACGATTTAGCGGAGATCTACAATGAGCAGTTCTTC
CDR3aa: CASSPHDLAEIYNEQFF

j_gene: TRBJ1-5
abundance: once
d_gene: NA
v_gene: TRBV7-8
CDR3nt: TGTGCCAGCAGCTTAGACGGGGGGTATAGCAATCAGCCCCAGCATTTT
CDR3aa: CASSLDGGYSNQPQHF

j_gene: TRBJ1-2
abundance: NA
d_gene: NA
v_gene: TRBV1
CDR3nt: TGCACCAGCAGCCAAGCACAGGGGACGTTTCTCTATGGCTACACCTTC
CDR3aa: CTSSQAQGTFLYGYTF

j_gene: TRBJ1-1
abundance: NA
d_gene: TRBD1
v_gene: TRBV19
CDR3nt: TGTGCCAGTATCCCGGACAGGCTGAACACTGAAGCTTTCTTT
CDR3aa: CASIPDRLNTEAFF

j_gene: TRBJ2-5
abundance: few
d_gene: NA
v_gene: TRBV2
CDR3nt: TGTGCCAGCAGCGCGAATGCACAGCCGAACCAAGAGACCCAGTACTTC
CDR3aa: CASSANAQPNQETQYF

j_gene: TRBJ1-2
abundance: NA
d_gene: NA
v_gene: TRBV19
CDR3nt: TGTGCCAGTAGTACAGGGGTCGGGGGCTACACCTTC
CDR3aa: CASSTGVGGYTF

j_gene: TRBJ2-5
abundance: NA
d_gene: TRBD1
v_gene: TRBV28
CDR3nt: TGTGCCAGCAGTTCCCTCGGACAGGGGTATTGGCAGGAGACCCAGTACTTC
CDR3aa: CASSSLGQGYWQETQYF

j_gene: TRBJ2-7
abundance: NA
d_gene: TRBD2
v_gene: TRBV18
CDR3nt: TGTGCCAGCTCACCACCGACTAGCGGGATTCCCTACGAGCAGTACTTC
CDR3aa: CASSPPTSGIPYEQYF

j_gene: TRBJ2-3
abundance: few
d_gene: TRBD2
v_gene: TRBV9
CDR3nt: TGTGCCAGCAGCCCTCATAGCGGGAGTATTCGGAGCACAGATACGCAGTATTTT
CDR3aa: CASSPHSGSIRSTDTQYF

j_gene: TRBJ1-1
abundance: once
d_gene: NA
v_gene: TRBV6-1
CDR3nt: TGTGCCAGCAGCCAGAGGACGGGAAACACTGAAGCTTTCTTT
CDR3aa: CASSQRTGNTEAFF

j_gene: TRBJ1-6
abundance: once
d_gene: NA
v_gene: TRBV9
CDR3nt: TGTGCCAGCAGCTCAGGGCGTCCTAGGAATTCACCCCTCCACTTT
CDR3aa: CASSSGRPRNSPLHF

j_gene: TRBJ2-1
abundance: NA
d_gene: TRBD2
v_gene: TRBV27
CDR3nt: TGTGCCAGCAGGGGTATAGCGGGTCCCGCGGGTAGTGAGCAGTTCTTC
CDR3aa: CASRGIAGPAGSEQFF

j_gene: TRBJ1-5
abundance: NA
d_gene: NA
v_gene: TRBV27
CDR3nt: TGTGTCAGTGGGCGGGGGCTACGCAATCAGCCCCAGCATTTT
CDR3aa: CVSGRGLRNQPQHF

j_gene: TRBJ2-2
abundance: NA
d_gene: TRBD2
v_gene: TRBV27
CDR3nt: TGTGCCAGCAGTGCTACGGGGGGACCGGGACTTATAACCGGGGAGCTGTTTTTT
CDR3aa: CASSATGGPGLITGELFF

j_gene: TRBJ2-1
abundance: NA
d_gene: TRBD1
v_gene: TRBV7-9
CDR3nt: TGTGCCAGCAGCCCGAGGACAGGGGGTTACAATGAGCAGTTCTTC
CDR3aa: CASSPRTGGYNEQFF

j_gene: TRBJ2-2
abundance: NA
d_gene: TRBD1
v_gene: TRBV28
CDR3nt: TGTGCCAGCAGCCCAATCAGGGGGCAGGCCGGGGAGCTGTTTTTT
CDR3aa: CASSPIRGQAGELFF

j_gene: TRBJ1-1
abundance: once
d_gene: NA
v_gene: TRBV6-4
CDR3nt: TGTGCCAGTAGCTGGGGGGGGACCACTGAAGCTTTCTTT
CDR3aa: CASSWGGTTEAFF

j_gene: TRBJ2-7
abundance: NA
d_gene: NA
v_gene: TRBV11-3
CDR3nt: TGTGCCAGCAGCTTGGACCCTACAGGACACGAGCAGTACTTC
CDR3aa: CASSLDPTGHEQYF

j_gene: TRBJ2-7
abundance: NA
d_gene: NA
v_gene: TRBV9
CDR3nt: TGTGCCAGCAGTCCCGACTCGCGGGAACCTCCCTACGAGCAGTACTTC
CDR3aa: CASSPDSREPPYEQYF

j_gene: TRBJ1-2
abundance: NA
d_gene: TRBD1
v_gene: TRBV7-8
CDR3nt: TGTGCCAGCAGCCACGGACAGGGAATGGACTATACCTATGGCTACACCTTC
CDR3aa: CASSHGQGMDYTYGYTF

j_gene: TRBJ2-7
abundance: NA
d_gene: TRBD2
v_gene: TRBV7-9
CDR3nt: TGTGCCAGCAGCCCGACTAGCGGGGGGTTGACGACCTACGAGCAGTACTTC
CDR3aa: CASSPTSGGLTTYEQYF

j_gene: TRBJ2-3
abundance: NA
d_gene: TRBD2
v_gene: TRBV5-5
CDR3nt: TGTGCCAGCAGGTTCGGACTAGCGGGGGTCACAGATACGCAGTATTTT
CDR3aa: CASRFGLAGVTDTQYF

j_gene: TRBJ1-1
abundance: NA
d_gene: NA
v_gene: TRBV19
CDR3nt: TGTGCCAGTACCGCCCTGGGGGCCGTCGACACTGAAGCTTTCTTT
CDR3aa: CASTALGAVDTEAFF

j_gene: TRBJ2-1
abundance: NA
d_gene: NA
v_gene: TRBV7-9
CDR3nt: TGTTCCAGCAGCTTGGGAGAGGTGTATGAGCAGTTCTTC
CDR3aa: CSSSLGEVYEQFF